The sequence of this TCR beta chain was determined in a study of radiation and T cells in renal cell carcinoma. J was trimmed by 7 bases and V by 4 bases; bases with no gene match: 6. The CDR3 sequence is 14 residues long. CDR1 is LGHNA and CDR2 is YNFKEQ in the germline V gene. Clones were sequenced by immunoSEQ multiplex PCR, and TCRdb holds only the in-frame ones, with some missing. The sample has 150,000 or so clones, less than 90% seen once. This clone was found a few times. Time point in this sample: blood 4 weeks post-SBRT, at nephrectomy. Treatment noted: 15 Gy SBRT to primary tumor, nephrectomy 4 weeks later. Nephrectomy followed 15 Gy stereotactic body radiation by 4 weeks. Radiation-treated patients gave blood at baseline, week 2 and week 4.

Sequenced material: blood, taken from a patient whose treatment included radiotherapy and nephrectomy. The V call is TRBV4-2, the J call TRBJ2-1; the match to TRBD1 covers 8 bases. The receptor was isolated from a woman aged 50 to 65 with renal cell carcinoma. The CDR3 protein is CASSPRTGGNEQFF. In nucleotides, the CDR3 is TGTGCCAGCAGCCCCCGAACAGGGGGGAATGAGCAGTTCTTC.